The clone carrying this T cell receptor beta chain was seen a few times. The antigen remains undetermined. Trimming removed 1 base from V and 8 bases from J; junction bases left unmatched: 7. This CDR3 is built from 15 residues. The germline V gene has CDR1 LGHNA and CDR2 YNFKEQ. This entry comes from a study of CD8 T cells in ankylosing spondylitis. Study-wide points: Before this, some motif variants had been reported in reactive arthritis synovial fluid and blood.

Molecular-barcoded quantitative 5'-RACE produced these TCR beta libraries. TCRdb itself ran the 5' RACE reads through MiXCR, one entry per CDR3 protein. The sample includes about 240,000 distinct CDR3 sequences, approximately 9% of them seen just once. The clonotype originates from a male donor with ankylosing spondylitis or in good health (not recorded which). V gene TRBV4-2 combines with J gene TRBJ1-4; 7 bases agree with TRBD1. Specimen: blood, either unsorted or a sorted T cell fraction (not recorded which). CDR3 nucleotides: TGTGCCAGCAGCCAAGGAGACAGGGCTGGGGAAAAACTGTTTTTT. The encoded protein is CASSQGDRAGEKLFF.